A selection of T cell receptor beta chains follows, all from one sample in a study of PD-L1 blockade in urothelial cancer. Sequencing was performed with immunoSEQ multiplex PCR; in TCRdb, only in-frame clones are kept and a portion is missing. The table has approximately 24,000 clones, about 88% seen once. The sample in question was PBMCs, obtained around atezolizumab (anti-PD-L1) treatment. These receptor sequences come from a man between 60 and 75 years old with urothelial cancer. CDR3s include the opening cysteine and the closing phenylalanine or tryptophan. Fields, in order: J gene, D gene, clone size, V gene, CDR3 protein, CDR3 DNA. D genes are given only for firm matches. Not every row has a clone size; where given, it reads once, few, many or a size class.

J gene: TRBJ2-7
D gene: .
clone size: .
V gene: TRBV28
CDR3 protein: CASSRTNREYEQYF
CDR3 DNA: TGTGCCAGCAGTCGCACCAACAGGGAATACGAGCAGTACTTC

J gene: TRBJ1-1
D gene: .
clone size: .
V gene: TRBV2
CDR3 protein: CASSEEAGWAFF
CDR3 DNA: TGTGCCAGCAGTGAAGAAGCAGGGTGGGCTTTCTTT

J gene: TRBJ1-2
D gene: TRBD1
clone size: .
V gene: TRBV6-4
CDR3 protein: CASSAGQGGYGYTF
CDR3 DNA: TGTGCCAGCAGCGCCGGACAGGGAGGCTATGGCTACACCTTC

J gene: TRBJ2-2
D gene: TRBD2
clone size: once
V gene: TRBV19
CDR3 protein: CASRSGTSGRRDTGELFF
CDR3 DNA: TGTGCCAGTAGGTCCGGGACTAGCGGGAGACGCGACACCGGGGAGCTGTTTTTT

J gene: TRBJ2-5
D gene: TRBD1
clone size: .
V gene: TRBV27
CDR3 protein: CASTETGQETQYF
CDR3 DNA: TGTGCCAGCACTGAGACAGGGCAAGAGACCCAGTACTTC

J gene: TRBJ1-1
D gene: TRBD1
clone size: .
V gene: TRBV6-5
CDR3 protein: CASTRGENTEAFF
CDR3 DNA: TGTGCCAGCACCAGGGGGGAGAACACTGAAGCTTTCTTT

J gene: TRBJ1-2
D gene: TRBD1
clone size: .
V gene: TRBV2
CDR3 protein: CASSEIGAGGYGYTF
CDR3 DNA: TGTGCCAGCAGTGAGATCGGAGCAGGGGGCTATGGCTACACCTTC

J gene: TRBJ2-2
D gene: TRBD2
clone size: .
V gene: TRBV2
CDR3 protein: CAVPAGRESGGELFF
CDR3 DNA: TGTGCCGTCCCGGCGGGGCGGGAGAGCGGCGGGGAGCTGTTTTTT

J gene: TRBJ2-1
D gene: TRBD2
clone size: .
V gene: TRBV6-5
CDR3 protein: CASSSTRPGGNEQFF
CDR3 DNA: TGTGCCAGCAGTTCGACTAGGCCGGGGGGCAATGAGCAGTTCTTC

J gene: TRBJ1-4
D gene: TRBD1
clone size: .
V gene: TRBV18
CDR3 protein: CASSGQGMNEKLFF
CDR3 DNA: TGTGCCAGCTCAGGACAGGGAATGAATGAAAAACTGTTTTTT

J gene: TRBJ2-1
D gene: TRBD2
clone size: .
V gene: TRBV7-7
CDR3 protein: CASSWGLEEFNEQFF
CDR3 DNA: TGTGCTAGCAGCTGGGGACTAGAAGAGTTCAATGAGCAGTTCTTC

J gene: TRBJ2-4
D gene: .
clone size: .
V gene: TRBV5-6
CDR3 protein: CASSQTHRRWGDIQYF
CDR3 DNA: TGTGCCAGCAGCCAGACTCACCGGCGCTGGGGGGACATTCAGTACTTC

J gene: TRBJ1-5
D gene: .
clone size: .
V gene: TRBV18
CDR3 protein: CASSRVRDSNSNQPQHF
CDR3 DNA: TGTGCCAGCTCACGGGTCAGGGACTCAAATAGCAATCAGCCCCAGCATTTT

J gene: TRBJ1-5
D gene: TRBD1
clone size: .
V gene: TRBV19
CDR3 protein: CASSNDRAGNQPQHF
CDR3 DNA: TGTGCCAGTAGTAACGACAGGGCGGGCAATCAGCCCCAGCATTTT

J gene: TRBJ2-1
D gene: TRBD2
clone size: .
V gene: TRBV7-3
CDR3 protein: CASSRGGGQWNEQFF
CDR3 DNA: TGTGCCAGCAGCCGCGGGGGAGGCCAATGGAATGAGCAGTTCTTC

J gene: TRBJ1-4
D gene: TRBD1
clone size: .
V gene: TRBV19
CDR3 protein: CASSGTATNEKLFF
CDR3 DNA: TGTGCCAGTAGCGGGACAGCAACTAATGAAAAACTGTTTTTT

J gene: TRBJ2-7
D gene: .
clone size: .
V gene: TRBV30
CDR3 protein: CAWGAGPYEQYF
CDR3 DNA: TGTGCCTGGGGCGCAGGGCCCTACGAGCAGTACTTC

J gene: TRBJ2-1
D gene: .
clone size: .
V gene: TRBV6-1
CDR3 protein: CASSVQGFTNNEQFF
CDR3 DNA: TGTGCCAGCAGTGTCCAGGGATTCACGAACAATGAGCAGTTCTTC

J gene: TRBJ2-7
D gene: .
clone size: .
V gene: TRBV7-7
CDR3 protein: CASSINQGYEQYF
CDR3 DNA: TGTGCTAGCAGCATCAACCAGGGGTACGAGCAGTACTTC

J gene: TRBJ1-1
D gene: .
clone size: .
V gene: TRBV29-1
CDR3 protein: CSVSPRVHTEAFF
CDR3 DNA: TGCAGCGTTTCTCCCCGGGTTCACACTGAAGCTTTCTTT

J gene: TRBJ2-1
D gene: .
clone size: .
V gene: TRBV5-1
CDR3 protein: CASREAANEQFF
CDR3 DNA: TGCGCCAGCCGAGAAGCTGCTAATGAGCAGTTCTTC

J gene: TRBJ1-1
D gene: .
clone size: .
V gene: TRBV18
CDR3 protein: CASSPPRLTNTEAFF
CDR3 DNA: TGTGCCAGCTCACCACCGCGGCTTACGAACACTGAAGCTTTCTTT

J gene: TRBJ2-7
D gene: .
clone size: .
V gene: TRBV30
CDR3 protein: CAWSVRRLGYEQYF
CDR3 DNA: TGTGCCTGGAGTGTAAGGAGACTCGGATACGAGCAGTACTTC

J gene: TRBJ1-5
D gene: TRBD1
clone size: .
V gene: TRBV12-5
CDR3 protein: CASGSLQGASGNQPQHF
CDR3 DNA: TGTGCTAGTGGTTCCCTACAGGGGGCGTCTGGCAATCAGCCCCAGCATTTT

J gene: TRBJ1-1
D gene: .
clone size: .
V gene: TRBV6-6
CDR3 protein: CASSDSQGLNTEAFF
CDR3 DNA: TGTGCCAGCAGTGACTCACAGGGTCTTAACACTGAAGCTTTCTTT

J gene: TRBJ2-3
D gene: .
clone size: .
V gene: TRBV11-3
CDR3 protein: CASSLANSDTQYF
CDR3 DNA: TGTGCCAGCAGCTTAGCTAACTCAGATACGCAGTATTTT

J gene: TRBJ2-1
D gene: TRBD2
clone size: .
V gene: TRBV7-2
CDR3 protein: CASSLAVTSAYNEQFF
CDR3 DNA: TGTGCCAGCAGCTTAGCGGTGACTAGCGCTTACAATGAGCAGTTCTTC

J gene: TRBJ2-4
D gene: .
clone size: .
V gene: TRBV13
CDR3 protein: CASSPGGSINIQYF
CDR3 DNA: TGTGCCAGCAGCCCGGGGGGCTCCATAAACATTCAGTACTTC

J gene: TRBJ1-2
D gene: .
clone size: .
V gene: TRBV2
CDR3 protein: CASSEERFLDYGYTF
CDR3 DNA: TGTGCCAGCAGTGAAGAGAGGTTTTTGGACTATGGCTACACCTTC

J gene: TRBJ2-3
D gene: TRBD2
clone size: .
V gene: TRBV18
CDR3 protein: CASSSGTSGRPPVDTQYF
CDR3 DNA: TGTGCCAGCTCTTCCGGGACTAGCGGGAGGCCCCCGGTGGATACGCAGTATTTT

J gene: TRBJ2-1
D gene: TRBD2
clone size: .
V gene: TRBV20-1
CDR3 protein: CSAGGDNEQFF
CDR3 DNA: TGCAGTGCTGGGGGGGACAATGAGCAGTTCTTC

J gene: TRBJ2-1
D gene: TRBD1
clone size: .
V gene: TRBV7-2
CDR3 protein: CASSSTLTGVGSYNEQFF
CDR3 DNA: TGTGCCAGCAGCTCGACTTTGACAGGGGTCGGCTCCTACAATGAGCAGTTCTTC

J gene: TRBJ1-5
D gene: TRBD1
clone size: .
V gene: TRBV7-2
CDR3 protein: CASSGRGQPNQPQHF
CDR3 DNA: TGTGCCAGCAGCGGGCGGGGACAGCCTAATCAGCCCCAGCATTTT

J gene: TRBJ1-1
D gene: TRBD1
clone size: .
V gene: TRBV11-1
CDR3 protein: CASRKGGTDTEAFF
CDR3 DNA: TGTGCCAGCAGAAAAGGAGGGACAGACACTGAAGCTTTCTTT

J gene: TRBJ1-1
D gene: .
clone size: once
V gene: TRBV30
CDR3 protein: CAWTQTGVNTEAFF
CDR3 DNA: TGTGCCTGGACTCAGACAGGAGTGAACACTGAAGCTTTCTTT

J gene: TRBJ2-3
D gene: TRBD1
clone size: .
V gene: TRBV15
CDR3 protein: CATSTEGASTQYF
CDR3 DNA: TGTGCCACCAGCACAGAGGGGGCATCTACGCAGTATTTT

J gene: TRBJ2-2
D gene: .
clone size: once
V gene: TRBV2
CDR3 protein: CASSVFSGELFF
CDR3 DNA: TGTGCCAGCAGTGTCTTCTCCGGGGAGCTGTTTTTT

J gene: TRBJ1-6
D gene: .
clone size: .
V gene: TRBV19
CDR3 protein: CASSMRRQAGSPLHF
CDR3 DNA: TGTGCCAGTAGTATGAGAAGACAGGCGGGTTCACCCCTCCACTTT

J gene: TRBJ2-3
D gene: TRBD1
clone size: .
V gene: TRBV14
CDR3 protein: CASSQGTGFFTDTQYF
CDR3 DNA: TGTGCCAGCAGCCAGGGGACAGGGTTTTTCACAGATACGCAGTATTTT

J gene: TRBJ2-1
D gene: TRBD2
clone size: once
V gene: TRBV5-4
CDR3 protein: CASSLSASGARNEQFF
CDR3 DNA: TGTGCCAGCAGCTTGTCGGCTAGCGGGGCCCGCAATGAGCAGTTCTTC

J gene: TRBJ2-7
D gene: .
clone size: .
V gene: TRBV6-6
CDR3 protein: CASNFRDTSLLEQYF
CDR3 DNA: TGTGCCAGCAACTTCCGGGACACCTCCCTCTTAGAGCAGTACTTC

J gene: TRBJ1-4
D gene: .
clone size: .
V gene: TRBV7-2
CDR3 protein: CASSSDSYNEKLFF
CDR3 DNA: TGTGCCAGCAGCTCGGACAGTTATAATGAAAAACTGTTTTTT

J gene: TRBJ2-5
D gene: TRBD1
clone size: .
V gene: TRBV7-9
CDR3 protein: CASSSDRSARETQYF
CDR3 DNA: TGTGCCAGCAGCTCGGACAGGTCGGCACGAGAGACCCAGTACTTC

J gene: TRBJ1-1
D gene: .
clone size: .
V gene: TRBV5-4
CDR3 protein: CASSLGVAGVDTEAFF
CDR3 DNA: TGTGCCAGCAGCTTGGGGGTCGCGGGCGTAGACACTGAAGCTTTCTTT

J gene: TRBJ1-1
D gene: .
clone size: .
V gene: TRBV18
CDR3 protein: CASSPPGHQNTEAFF
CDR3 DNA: TGTGCCAGCTCACCGCCGGGACATCAGAACACTGAAGCTTTCTTT

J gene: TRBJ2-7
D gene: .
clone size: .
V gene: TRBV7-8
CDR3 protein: CASSLAPGPYEQYF
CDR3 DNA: TGTGCCAGCAGCTTAGCCCCAGGTCCCTACGAGCAGTACTTC

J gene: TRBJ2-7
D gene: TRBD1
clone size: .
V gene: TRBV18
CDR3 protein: CASSLQGYSYEQYF
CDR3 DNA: TGTGCCAGCTCACTACAGGGGTACTCCTACGAGCAGTACTTC

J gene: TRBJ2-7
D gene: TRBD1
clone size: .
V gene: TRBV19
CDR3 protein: CASSPRSGQGGEQYF
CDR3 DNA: TGTGCCAGTAGTCCCCGTTCGGGACAGGGAGGCGAGCAGTACTTC

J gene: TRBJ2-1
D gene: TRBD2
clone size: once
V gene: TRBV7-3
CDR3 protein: CASSLSGGRSYNEQFF
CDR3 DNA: TGTGCCAGCAGCCTTTCGGGGGGACGCTCCTACAATGAGCAGTTCTTC

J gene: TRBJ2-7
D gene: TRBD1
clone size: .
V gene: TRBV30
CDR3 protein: CAWTGDRRSYEQYF
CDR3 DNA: TGTGCCTGGACTGGGGACAGGCGCTCCTACGAGCAGTACTTC

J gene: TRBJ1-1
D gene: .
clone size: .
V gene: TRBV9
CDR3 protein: CASSVNPKNTEAFF
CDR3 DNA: TGTGCCAGCAGCGTAAATCCTAAAAACACTGAAGCTTTCTTT

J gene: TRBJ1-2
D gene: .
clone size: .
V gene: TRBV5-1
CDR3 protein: CASSSEGFYGYTF
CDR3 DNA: TGCGCCAGCAGCTCCGAGGGATTCTATGGCTACACCTTC

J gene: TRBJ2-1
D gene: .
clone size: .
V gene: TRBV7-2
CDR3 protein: CASSPNGEPYNEQFF
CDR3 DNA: TGTGCCAGCAGCCCAAACGGGGAGCCCTACAATGAGCAGTTCTTC

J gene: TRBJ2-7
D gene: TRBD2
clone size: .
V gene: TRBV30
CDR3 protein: CASGGGLGLDEQYF
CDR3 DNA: TGTGCCTCGGGAGGTGGTCTGGGTCTTGACGAGCAGTACTTC